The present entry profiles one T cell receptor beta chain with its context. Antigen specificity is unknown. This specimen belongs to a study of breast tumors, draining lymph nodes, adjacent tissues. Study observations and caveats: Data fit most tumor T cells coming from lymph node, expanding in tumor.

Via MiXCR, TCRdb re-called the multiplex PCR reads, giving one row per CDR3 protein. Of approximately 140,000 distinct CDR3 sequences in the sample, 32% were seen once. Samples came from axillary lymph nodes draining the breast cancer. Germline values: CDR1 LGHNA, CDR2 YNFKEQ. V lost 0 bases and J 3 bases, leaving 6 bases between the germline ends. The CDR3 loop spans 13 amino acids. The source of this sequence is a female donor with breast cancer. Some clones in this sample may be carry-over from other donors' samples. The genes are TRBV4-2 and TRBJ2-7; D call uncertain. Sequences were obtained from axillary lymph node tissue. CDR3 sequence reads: CASSQDGHYEQYF. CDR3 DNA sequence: TGTGCCAGCAGCCAAGATGGCCACTACGAGCAGTACTTC.